This TCR beta chain comes out of a study of OX40 agonist ivuxolimab in advanced cancers. Profiling relied on immunoSEQ multiplex PCR, and the TCRdb table lists in-frame clones only, not all of them. Among 70,000 or so clones listed, roughly 85% were seen once. Whole-study findings and limits: Antigen specificity of clonally expanded peripheral T cells was not established.

Comments on this clone: What it binds is unknown.

Patients who had autoimmune disease history or got systemic immunosuppression were left out. The CDR3 spans 16 residues. The germline gives CDR1 MGHRA, CDR2 YSYEKL. The trim removed 0 bases at V and 7 bases at J, leaving 3 bases unmatched. The sample in question was CD4+ or CD8+ T cells sorted from blood, obtained in a trial of the OX40 agonist ivuxolimab. The genes are TRBV4-1 and TRBJ2-1; 13 bases line up with TRBD2. The receptor was isolated from an adult with an advanced solid tumor such as melanoma, head and neck, liver or kidney cancer. CDR3 residues: CASSQETSGRRNEQFF. The DNA for the CDR3 is TGCGCCAGCAGCCAAGAGACTAGCGGGAGGAGGAATGAGCAGTTCTTC.